These T cell receptor beta chains were read from a single sample in a study of T-cell memory formation after mild COVID-19. TCRdb reprocessed the 5' RACE reads via MiXCR and lists one record per CDR3 protein. The data show more than 400,000 distinct CDR3 sequences, with 15% to 20% seen just once and 10% to 15% held by the top ten. The sample consisted of PBMCs or a T cell subset sorted from them (not recorded which). Receptors were obtained from an adult woman who had mild COVID-19 (a few samples of this study predate the infection). Cell type and time point are not known. Both conserved end residues are trimmed from each CDR3. Each record gives: J gene, V gene, D gene, CDR3 protein. D genes are given only for firm matches.

j_gene: TRBJ2-1; v_gene: TRBV5-1; d_gene: TRBD2; CDR3aa: ASSLTSGGAKVAGQQF
j_gene: TRBJ1-1; v_gene: TRBV4-1; d_gene: -; CDR3aa: ASSPGEGSTEAF
j_gene: TRBJ1-1; v_gene: TRBV7-2; d_gene: TRBD1; CDR3aa: ASSRGTGNTEAF
j_gene: TRBJ1-2; v_gene: TRBV7-9; d_gene: TRBD1; CDR3aa: ASSSLQGANGYT
j_gene: TRBJ1-1; v_gene: TRBV5-1; d_gene: TRBD1; CDR3aa: ASSPWTGLNTEAF
j_gene: TRBJ1-5; v_gene: TRBV24-1; d_gene: -; CDR3aa: ATSDPQGTSNQPQH
j_gene: TRBJ1-5; v_gene: TRBV4-1; d_gene: TRBD1; CDR3aa: ASSQDKRQGAGNQPQH
j_gene: TRBJ2-1; v_gene: TRBV5-1; d_gene: TRBD2; CDR3aa: ASSSGLAGHNEQF
j_gene: TRBJ2-7; v_gene: TRBV12-3/TRBV12-4; d_gene: TRBD2; CDR3aa: ASTPGGAYEQY
j_gene: TRBJ2-3; v_gene: TRBV6-6; d_gene: TRBD1; CDR3aa: ASSYPLRTGDTQY
j_gene: TRBJ1-1; v_gene: TRBV7-2; d_gene: -; CDR3aa: ASSLDRGLRTEAF
j_gene: TRBJ2-1; v_gene: TRBV7-9; d_gene: -; CDR3aa: ASSLPYNEQF
j_gene: TRBJ2-2; v_gene: TRBV5-1; d_gene: -; CDR3aa: ASSPWLAQDTGELF
j_gene: TRBJ1-2; v_gene: TRBV7-9; d_gene: -; CDR3aa: ASSPIAGHYGYT
j_gene: TRBJ2-3; v_gene: TRBV7-9; d_gene: TRBD1; CDR3aa: ASSSTSGTGSDTQY
j_gene: TRBJ2-1; v_gene: TRBV12-3/TRBV12-4; d_gene: TRBD2; CDR3aa: ASSPPGVAGVDEQF
j_gene: TRBJ2-7; v_gene: TRBV27; d_gene: TRBD2; CDR3aa: ASTRGSGIGEQY
j_gene: TRBJ2-5; v_gene: TRBV9; d_gene: -; CDR3aa: ASSVTEQETQY
j_gene: TRBJ2-1; v_gene: TRBV5-1; d_gene: TRBD2; CDR3aa: ASSAGGGPTYNEQF
j_gene: TRBJ2-3; v_gene: TRBV7-2; d_gene: -; CDR3aa: ASSLVGGAIDTQY
j_gene: TRBJ2-6; v_gene: TRBV5-1; d_gene: -; CDR3aa: ASSLEAAGNGANVLT
j_gene: TRBJ2-3; v_gene: TRBV19; d_gene: TRBD1; CDR3aa: ASSPYGGQSTDTQY
j_gene: TRBJ2-1; v_gene: TRBV18; d_gene: TRBD1; CDR3aa: ASSPPLWTGDYNEQF
j_gene: TRBJ2-7; v_gene: TRBV7-3; d_gene: TRBD2; CDR3aa: ASSLGPRGGSSYEQY
j_gene: TRBJ2-1; v_gene: TRBV6-6; d_gene: -; CDR3aa: ASSYNYGSNEQF
j_gene: TRBJ2-2; v_gene: TRBV10-3; d_gene: -; CDR3aa: AISAGLGGSNTGELF
j_gene: TRBJ2-7; v_gene: TRBV28; d_gene: -; CDR3aa: ASTLGRTYEQY
j_gene: TRBJ2-3; v_gene: TRBV9; d_gene: -; CDR3aa: ASSAGTSRSTQY
j_gene: TRBJ2-7; v_gene: TRBV5-1; d_gene: TRBD1; CDR3aa: ASSLDRRSGTGASYEQY
j_gene: TRBJ1-1; v_gene: TRBV6-6; d_gene: TRBD1; CDR3aa: ASSRPGQGFAEAF
j_gene: TRBJ2-3; v_gene: TRBV20-1; d_gene: TRBD2; CDR3aa: SASQRGDPTDTQY
j_gene: TRBJ2-7; v_gene: TRBV9; d_gene: -; CDR3aa: ASSVTRYGEQY
j_gene: TRBJ2-2; v_gene: TRBV7-9; d_gene: -; CDR3aa: ASSLLSGALDAGELF
j_gene: TRBJ2-5; v_gene: TRBV29-1; d_gene: TRBD2; CDR3aa: SVEGLAKSFPETQY
j_gene: TRBJ2-4; v_gene: TRBV6-1; d_gene: -; CDR3aa: ASRTSPETGLAKNIQY
j_gene: TRBJ1-2; v_gene: TRBV5-5; d_gene: TRBD1; CDR3aa: ASRFGTGGGYT
j_gene: TRBJ1-1; v_gene: TRBV25-1; d_gene: -; CDR3aa: ASFMNTEAF
j_gene: TRBJ2-1; v_gene: TRBV20-1; d_gene: TRBD2; CDR3aa: SARENLAGIVEQF
j_gene: TRBJ1-1; v_gene: TRBV5-1; d_gene: TRBD1; CDR3aa: ASSDQTGLGTEAF
j_gene: TRBJ2-5; v_gene: TRBV3-1; d_gene: -; CDR3aa: ASSPYLSLETQY
j_gene: TRBJ1-2; v_gene: TRBV5-1; d_gene: -; CDR3aa: ASSLDTVNYGYT
j_gene: TRBJ1-2; v_gene: TRBV30; d_gene: TRBD1; CDR3aa: AWKNLLAGTGSNGYT
j_gene: TRBJ1-2; v_gene: TRBV18; d_gene: -; CDR3aa: ASSPPGGGYGYT
j_gene: TRBJ2-3; v_gene: TRBV4-3; d_gene: -; CDR3aa: ASSQKDRRTDTQY
j_gene: TRBJ1-1; v_gene: TRBV5-1; d_gene: TRBD1; CDR3aa: ASSLEGGLTPNTEAF
j_gene: TRBJ2-1; v_gene: TRBV7-9; d_gene: TRBD2; CDR3aa: ASSPRLRTSGGNNEQF
j_gene: TRBJ1-5; v_gene: TRBV12-3/TRBV12-4; d_gene: TRBD1; CDR3aa: ASSGQGQLNQPQH
j_gene: TRBJ2-1; v_gene: TRBV29-1; d_gene: TRBD2; CDR3aa: SVNGRREGPEQF